This TCR beta chain was sequenced during a study of molecular identifiers for immune sequencing clone quantification. At the level of the study: Naive CD8 cell RNA, from roughly 20,000 or 100,000 cells, was split five ways in replicates, with four sequenced.

V lost 1 base, J lost 6 bases, and 12 bases lay in between. Germline V gives CDR1 LGHNA, CDR2 YSLEER. The CDR3 spans 14 residues. Broader study findings: Naive cells had under 1% of molecules in clones above 20 RNA copies, effectors over 99%. Researchers reportedly could pick up spiked Jurkat TCR RNA from one cell mixed into approximately 910,000 naive cells.

Preparation of the bulk TCR libraries relied on previously described methods and listed TCR primers. From the PCR reads, TCRdb called clonotypes with MiXCR, one entry per CDR3 protein. The sample records about 300,000 distinct CDR3 sequences, 20% to 25% being singletons. This clonotype appeared many times. Its antigen is not identified. The source is a human donor in good health. Some libraries in this study had Jurkat cell RNA spiked in. The V gene is TRBV4-3, the J gene TRBJ1-1; no clear D gene. What was sequenced was naive CD8+ T cells from blood, with Jurkat cell RNA spiked in. Noted subset: FACS-sorted CD8+CD4-CCR7+CD45RA+ naive T cells. The CDR3 is CASSQGGRAPEAFF. Here the CDR3 DNA reads TGCGCCAGCAGCCAAGGAGGGAGGGCCCCTGAAGCTTTCTTT.